These 14 T cell receptor beta chains originate from one sample sequenced in a study of blood T cell repertoires in COVID-19. Clones were read by immunoSEQ multiplex PCR, and TCRdb kept only the in-frame ones, dropping some. The sample lists roughly 200,000 clones; 80% to 90% were seen once. The specimen was PBMCs or T cells enriched from blood (not recorded which). The source is a man aged 35 to 55 who had recovered from COVID-19.

V usage is TRBV7-2 and J usage is TRBJ2-2, with 9 bases matching TRBD2. V shed 5 bases and J 6 bases; nucleotides not matched to a gene: 7. The CDR3 is 15 residues long. From germline, CDR1 is SGHTA and CDR2 FQGNSA. CDR3 amino acids: CASSARRTSAGELFF. CDR3 DNA: TGTGCCAGCAGCGCAAGGCGGACTAGCGCCGGGGAGCTGTTTTTT.

This clone was seen only a few times. The V and J genes are TRBV6-5 and TRBJ2-7; TRBD2 matches at 8 bases. Germline CDR1 reads MNHEY; CDR2 reads SVGAGI. CDR3 size: 13 residues. With V trimmed by 5 bases and J by 3 bases, 3 bases remained unmatched. CDR3 bases: TGTGCCAGCAGTCCCGGGGGGGGCTACGAGCAGTACTTC. Its translation: CASSPGGGYEQYF.

The chain links TRBV27 to TRBJ2-3; D is ambiguous. The CDR3 contains 16 residues. V lost 6 bases and J lost 0, with 16 bases in between. Per germline, CDR1 MNHEY and CDR2 SMNVEV (reference sequence). This CDR3 reads CASSPLGVASTDTQYF. As DNA, the CDR3 is TGTGCCAGCAGCCCCCTCGGAGTAGCTAGCACAGATACGCAGTATTTT.

The chain has TRBV5-1 and TRBJ2-2; TRBD1 matches at 7 bases. The CDR3 runs 14 residues. CDR1 SGHRS and CDR2 YFSETQ come from the germline V gene. V shed 6 bases and J 7 bases; nucleotides not matched to a gene: 9. The CDR3 protein is CASMLGGVGGELFF. DNA for the CDR3: TGCGCCAGCATGCTAGGGGGCGTTGGCGGGGAGCTGTTTTTT.

The chain carries TRBV18 and TRBJ1-1; D uncertain. Trimming pared 2 bases from V and 5 bases from J, leaving 15 bases between. Germline V CDR1 and CDR2: KGHSH, LQKENI. The CDR3 runs 15 residues. CDR3 nucleotides: TGTGCCAGCTCACCAAAAGCCCCTTCGGGGACTGAAGCTTTCTTT. It yields the protein CASSPKAPSGTEAFF. The full variable domain, its missing parts supplied by reference TRBV18 and TRBJ1-1, is NAGVMQNPRHLVRRRGQEARLRCSPMKGHSHVYWYRQLPEEGLKFMVYLQKENIIDESGMPKERFSAEFPKEGPSILRIQQVVRGDSAAYFCASSPKAPSGTEAFFGQGTRLTVV.

This clone was detected only a few times. The chain carries TRBV6-5 and TRBJ1-5; the match to TRBD1 covers 7 bases. In germline, CDR1 is MNHEY, CDR2 SVGAGI. The CDR3 is made up of 14 amino acids. V trimming: 7 bases; J trimming: 4 bases; junction bases outside the gene matches: 7. The CDR3 region is CASTRDSKNQPQHF. The CDR3 region has the DNA TGTGCCAGCACGCGGGACAGCAAGAATCAGCCCCAGCATTTT.

The gene calls are TRBV19 and TRBJ1-5; 10 nucleotides align to TRBD1. Germline CDR1 reads LNHDA; CDR2 reads SQIVND (reference sequence). The CDR3 has 19 residues. Trimming at V came to 3 bases and at J to 2 bases, leaving 13 bases not matched to a gene. The chain's CDR3 is CASSMPGQGFGRGNQPQHF. The CDR3 DNA reads as TGTGCCAGTAGTATGCCGGGACAGGGGTTTGGGAGGGGCAATCAGCCCCAGCATTTT.

The chain's CDR3 is CASSLRGFTGANTEAFF. The DNA for the CDR3 is TGTGCCAGCTCCCTGAGGGGGTTCACCGGGGCAAACACTGAAGCTTTCTTT. This chain uses TRBV18 with TRBJ1-1; D is possibly TRBD1 (6 bases). Germline V CDR1 and CDR2: KGHSH, LQKENI. V dropped 6 bases and J dropped 2 bases, with 22 bases sitting between them. The CDR3 runs 17 residues. Full variable domain (remainder filled in from reference TRBV18 and TRBJ1-1): NAGVMQNPRHLVRRRGQEARLRCSPMKGHSHVYWYRQLPEEGLKFMVYLQKENIIDESGMPKERFSAEFPKEGPSILRIQQVVRGDSAAYFCASSLRGFTGANTEAFFGQGTRLTVV.

In this sample, this clone turned up a few times. The chain joins TRBV4-1 to TRBJ2-7, with D possibly matching TRBD2 (6 bases). The V gene's germline CDR1 is MGHRA and CDR2 YSYEKL. V was cut by 3 bases and J by 7 bases, with 19 bases left in between. This CDR3 has 15 residues. The CDR3 nucleotides are TGCGCCAGCAGCCAGAAACCCGGGACTGGGCTAGAGCAGTACTTC. Its translation is CASSQKPGTGLEQYF.

The V call is TRBV10-3, the J call TRBJ2-7; a weak D match, TRBD1 (5 bases). V was shortened by 2 bases and J by 7 bases, with 6 bases between the two germline ends. The CDR3 contains 11 residues. Per germline, CDR1 ENHRY and CDR2 SYGVKD. The CDR3 loop reads CAISEQGEQYF. For the CDR3, the DNA is TGTGCCATCAGTGAGCAGGGTGAGCAGTACTTC.

The chain links TRBV30 to TRBJ2-1; 10 nucleotides match TRBD2. This CDR3 is built from 12 residues. J gave up 13 bases and V 3 bases, and 6 bases lay outside the gene matches. Per the germline V gene, CDR1 is GTSNPN and CDR2 is SVGIG (reference sequence). The CDR3 region is CAWRSTSGPQFF. The CDR3 nucleotides read TGTGCCTGGAGATCGACTAGCGGGCCACAGTTCTTC.

The gene calls are TRBV20-1 and TRBJ2-1, with D unresolved. V shed 5 bases and J shed 8 bases, with 7 bases lying between them. Germline CDR1 DFQATT, CDR2 SNEGSKA (reference sequence). This CDR3 has 10 amino acids. The CDR3: CSAERDEQFF. The CDR3 DNA reads TGCAGTGCTGAGCGCGATGAGCAGTTCTTC.

The V and J genes are TRBV5-4 and TRBJ1-2, with D unclear. Germline CDR1 is SGHNT and CDR2 is YYREEE (reference sequence). Trimming shortened V by 1 base and J by 1 base, and 8 bases separated the two germline ends. The CDR3 extends over 14 amino acids. The CDR3 nucleotides are TGTGCCAGCAGCTTGAGCAGGATTAACTATGGCTACACCTTC. It codes for CASSLSRINYGYTF. The variable domain in full, completed from reference TRBV5-4 and TRBJ1-2, reads ETGVTQSPTHLIKTRGQQVTLRCSSQSGHNTVSWYQQALGQGPQFIFQYYREEENGRGNFPPRFSGLQFPNYSSELNVNALELDDSALYLCASSLSRINYGYTFGSGTRLTVV.

Many counts were recorded for this clone. The V call is TRBV6-5, the J call TRBJ1-1; 9 positions match TRBD1. The CDR3 is 15 residues long. V lost 5 bases to trimming and J lost 5 bases; unmatched junction nucleotides: 9. CDR1 is MNHEY and CDR2 is SVGAGI in the germline V gene. Written as DNA, the CDR3 is TGTGCCAGCAGTCGGAACGAACAGGGGGCGACTGAAGCTTTCTTT. It yields the protein CASSRNEQGATEAFF.